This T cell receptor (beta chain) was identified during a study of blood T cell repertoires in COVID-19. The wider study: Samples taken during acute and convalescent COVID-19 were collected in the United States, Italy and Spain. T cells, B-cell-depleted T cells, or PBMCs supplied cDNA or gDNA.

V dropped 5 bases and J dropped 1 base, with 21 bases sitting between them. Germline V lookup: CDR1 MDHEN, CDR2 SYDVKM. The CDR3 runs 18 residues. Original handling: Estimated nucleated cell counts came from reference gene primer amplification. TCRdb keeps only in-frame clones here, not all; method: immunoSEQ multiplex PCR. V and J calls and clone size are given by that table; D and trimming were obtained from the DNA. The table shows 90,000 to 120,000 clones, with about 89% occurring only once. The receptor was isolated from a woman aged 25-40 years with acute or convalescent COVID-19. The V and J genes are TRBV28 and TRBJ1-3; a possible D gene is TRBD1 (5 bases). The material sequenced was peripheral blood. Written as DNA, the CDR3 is TGTGCCAGCAGTCCCCACCGCCTCTCAGGGAAATCTGGAAACACCATATATTTT. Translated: CASSPHRLSGKSGNTIYF.